This T cell receptor (beta chain) was found in a study of control samples from healthy donors and cancer patients. Only in-frame clones appear in the TCRdb table, and some are missing; sequencing was by immunoSEQ multiplex PCR. The table shows 150,000 to 200,000 clones, with approximately 86% occurring only once. Trimming took off 2 bases at V and 3 bases at J, with 14 bases between the two ends. Germline V gives CDR1 MDHEN, CDR2 SYDVKM. There are 15 residues in the CDR3. The sequenced sample was blood. The chain joins TRBV28 to TRBJ2-7; D unclear. The TCR was taken from a woman in her thirties in good health. The CDR3 spells CASSLPTAPSYEQYF. CDR3 DNA sequence: TGTGCCAGCAGTTTACCCACTGCGCCAAGCTACGAGCAGTACTTC.